The rows below give T cell receptor beta chains drawn from one sample of a study of blood T cell repertoires in COVID-19. Libraries were prepared by immunoSEQ multiplex PCR; TCRdb keeps only in-frame clonotypes and omits some of them. The sample gives just over 80,000 clones, around 76% of which show up once; about 20% is in the top ten. The sample was peripheral blood. These receptors were obtained from a woman of 80 years or more with active or convalescent COVID-19. CDR3s include the opening cysteine and the closing phenylalanine or tryptophan. D genes are given only for firm matches. Size is omitted from some rows. Given values are once, few, many or a class for expanded clones.

D gene	V gene	clone size	J gene	CDR3 protein	CDR3 DNA
NA	TRBV6-2/TRBV6-3	few	TRBJ1-6	CASSLFESPLHF	TGTGCCAGCAGCCTCTTTGAGTCACCCCTCCACTTT
TRBD1	TRBV5-6	NA	TRBJ2-5	CASSLGTGPETQYF	TGTGCCAGCAGCTTGGGGACAGGGCCAGAGACCCAGTACTTC
NA	TRBV27	NA	TRBJ1-1	CASSFGEGTEAFF	TGTGCCAGCAGTTTCGGAGAGGGAACTGAAGCTTTCTTT
NA	TRBV5-5	NA	TRBJ2-4	CASSFGFSKNIQYF	TGTGCCAGCAGCTTCGGTTTTTCCAAAAACATTCAGTACTTC
TRBD1	TRBV14	NA	TRBJ1-2	CASSQVGQGLYGYTF	TGTGCCAGCAGCCAAGTGGGACAGGGTCTCTATGGCTACACCTTC
NA	TRBV5-1	NA	TRBJ1-2	CASSLYREAYTF	TGCGCCAGCAGCTTATACCGGGAAGCTTACACCTTC
TRBD2	TRBV20-1	NA	TRBJ2-5	CSASRLAGGETQYF	TGCAGTGCTAGTAGGCTAGCGGGGGGGGAGACCCAGTACTTC
TRBD1	TRBV4-3	NA	TRBJ1-4	CASSHATGTGNEKLFF	TGCGCCAGCAGCCATGCAACCGGGACAGGGAATGAAAAACTGTTTTTT
NA	TRBV7-2	NA	TRBJ2-2	CASSLEGRANTGELFF	TGTGCCAGCAGCTTAGAGGGCAGGGCAAACACCGGGGAGCTGTTTTTT
TRBD1	TRBV14	NA	TRBJ1-2	CASSQYFPSPGQNYGYTF	TGTGCCAGCAGCCAATATTTCCCGTCGCCGGGACAGAACTATGGCTACACCTTC
TRBD2	TRBV9	NA	TRBJ2-1	CASSVAGVSGGHNEQFF	TGTGCCAGCAGCGTAGCTGGTGTTAGCGGGGGGCACAATGAGCAGTTCTTC
TRBD2	TRBV5-1	NA	TRBJ2-5	CASSLEAAGDGETQYF	TGCGCCAGCAGCTTGGAAGCAGCGGGGGATGGAGAGACCCAGTACTTC
NA	TRBV4-3	NA	TRBJ1-2	CASSQDAGGFGSYGYTF	TGCGCCAGCAGCCAAGACGCAGGAGGGTTCGGTAGCTATGGCTACACCTTC
TRBD1	TRBV10-3	NA	TRBJ1-2	CAIRRGQNYGYTF	TGTGCCATCAGACGGGGACAGAACTATGGCTACACCTTC
NA	TRBV3-1/TRBV3-2	NA	TRBJ2-2	CASSSTRAGELFF	TGTGCCAGCAGCTCTACCCGGGCCGGGGAGCTGTTTTTT
NA	TRBV6-1	NA	TRBJ1-5	CASSEQGLNQPQHF	TGTGCCAGCAGTGAACAGGGCCTCAATCAGCCCCAGCATTTT
TRBD1	TRBV6-5	few	TRBJ1-1	CASRQTGIAEAFF	TGTGCCAGTCGCCAGACAGGGATTGCTGAAGCTTTCTTT
TRBD2	TRBV4-3	NA	TRBJ2-5	CASSQVSGGVEETQYF	TGCGCCAGCAGCCAAGTTAGCGGGGGAGTGGAGGAGACCCAGTACTTC
NA	TRBV7-8	NA	TRBJ1-5	CASSLLVRQGFQHF	TGTGCCAGCAGCTTATTGGTCAGGCAAGGATTCCAGCATTTT
TRBD2	TRBV24-1	NA	TRBJ2-1	CATSEAGGYYNEQFF	TGTGCCACCAGTGAAGCGGGAGGCTACTACAATGAGCAGTTCTTC
NA	TRBV7-2	NA	TRBJ2-5	CASSSGTGETQYF	TGTGCCAGCAGCTCCGGGACTGGAGAGACCCAGTACTTC
NA	TRBV10-1	few	TRBJ2-7	CASSESQGASSEQYF	TGCGCCAGCAGTGAGTCGCAGGGCGCCAGCTCCGAGCAGTACTTC
NA	TRBV12-3/TRBV12-4	NA	TRBJ2-1	CASSLVKLQQFF	TGTGCCAGCAGTTTAGTTAAACTTCAGCAGTTCTTC
NA	TRBV11-3	few	TRBJ1-3	CASSLDQGRTIYF	TGTGCCAGCAGCTTAGACCAGGGAAGGACCATATATTTT
NA	TRBV19	NA	TRBJ1-5	CASSIITGGMSNQPQHF	TGTGCCAGTAGTATTATAACCGGAGGGATGAGCAATCAGCCCCAGCATTTT
TRBD1	TRBV5-1	NA	TRBJ2-3	CASSLAQGADTQYF	TGCGCCAGCAGCTTGGCCCAGGGGGCAGATACGCAGTATTTT
NA	TRBV29-1	NA	TRBJ1-2	CSVEGGGGGYTF	TGCAGCGTCGAAGGGGGAGGGGGAGGCTACACCTTC
TRBD2	TRBV5-1	few	TRBJ2-3	CASSLLAGGQGDTQYF	TGCGCCAGCAGCTTACTAGCGGGGGGACAGGGGGATACGCAGTATTTT
NA	TRBV5-4	NA	TRBJ2-5	CASSTPTWQETQYF	TGTGCCAGCAGCACCCCAACATGGCAAGAGACCCAGTACTTC
NA	TRBV4-3	NA	TRBJ2-1	CASSQEAGWGDNEQFF	TGCGCCAGCAGCCAAGAAGCCGGGTGGGGAGACAATGAGCAGTTCTTC
NA	TRBV15	NA	TRBJ2-5	CATSRDWRAGETQYF	TGTGCCACCAGCAGAGATTGGAGGGCGGGGGAGACCCAGTACTTC
TRBD1	TRBV7-2	NA	TRBJ2-7	CASSSRGQGAFEQYF	TGTGCCAGCAGCTCCCGCGGACAGGGGGCATTCGAGCAGTACTTC
TRBD1	TRBV5-6	once	TRBJ1-1	CASSRQGWNTEAFF	TGTGCCAGCAGCCGACAGGGGTGGAACACTGAAGCTTTCTTT
TRBD1	TRBV6-4	few	TRBJ1-3	CASSPGGQGERVGNTIYF	TGTGCCAGCAGCCCCGGGGGACAGGGGGAACGCGTGGGAAACACCATATATTTT
TRBD1	TRBV5-1	NA	TRBJ1-2	CASSGSTGSYGYTF	TGCGCCAGCAGCGGTTCGACAGGGTCCTATGGCTACACCTTC
NA	TRBV19	NA	TRBJ2-3	CASSISGARTDTQYF	TGTGCCAGTAGTATAAGTGGGGCACGCACAGATACGCAGTATTTT
TRBD1	TRBV18	NA	TRBJ1-6	CASSPRQGADSPLHF	TGTGCCAGCTCACCGAGACAGGGGGCGGATTCACCCCTCCACTTT
NA	TRBV5-1	NA	TRBJ2-5	CASRPQGLGETQYF	TGCGCCAGCAGGCCGCAGGGGTTGGGAGAGACCCAGTACTTC
NA	TRBV7-9	once	TRBJ1-4	CASSLGQLSTNEKLFF	TGTGCCAGCAGCCTAGGACAGTTGTCAACTAATGAAAAACTGTTTTTT
NA	TRBV13	once	TRBJ2-7	CASRVSGQGNHEQYF	TGTGCCAGCAGGGTGTCGGGGCAGGGGAACCACGAGCAGTACTTC
NA	TRBV25-1	NA	TRBJ2-5	CASSESLRGRQETQYF	TGTGCCAGCAGTGAGTCCCTCAGGGGACGCCAAGAGACCCAGTACTTC
TRBD1	TRBV28	NA	TRBJ2-5	CATQGDRAETQYF	TGTGCCACCCAAGGGGACAGGGCAGAGACCCAGTACTTC
TRBD1	TRBV13	NA	TRBJ1-4	CASSSRTGGDEKLFF	TGTGCCAGCAGCTCAAGGACAGGAGGGGATGAAAAACTGTTTTTT